These 32 T cell receptor beta chains were sequenced from one sample in a study of CD8 T cells in Susac syndrome. RNA, at about 0.45 to 1 ug, was reverse transcribed with random hexamers. TCRdb processed the immunoSEQ multiplex PCR reads anew with MiXCR; each CDR3 protein has one entry. This sample has about 200,000 distinct CDR3 sequences, with roughly 94% found just once. Input material: CD4+ T cells from PBMCs. Receptors were obtained from a human donor with multiple sclerosis.

The V call is TRBV14, the J call TRBJ2-7; 10 positions agree with TRBD1. CDR3 length: 15 residues. V was pared by 2 bases and J by 6 bases, with 7 bases of the junction left unmatched. Germline V CDR1 and CDR2: SGHDN, FVKESK. DNA for the CDR3: TGTGCCAGCAGCCAACCAGGGACAGGGGCGTCCGAGCAGTACTTC. This sequence encodes CASSQPGTGASEQYF.

V usage is TRBV18 and J usage is TRBJ2-2; possible D gene TRBD2, 5 bases. CDR1 KGHSH and CDR2 LQKENI come from the germline V gene. The CDR3 sequence is 14 residues long. With 2 bases removed from V and 1 base from J, the gap between germline ends came to 5 bases. This chain's CDR3 is CASSPAGNTGELFF. In DNA form, the CDR3 reads TGTGCCAGCTCACCAGCGGGGAACACCGGGGAGCTGTTTTTT.

The chain uses TRBV25-1 and TRBJ1-5; maybe TRBD1 (5 bases). The CDR3 sequence is 11 residues long. V was clipped by 5 bases and J by 11 bases, with 10 bases between them. CDR1 MGHDK and CDR2 SYGVNS come from the germline V gene. As DNA, the CDR3 is TGTGCCAGCAGTTACGAGGACACCCAGCATTTT. It specifies CASSYEDTQHF. The whole variable domain, remainder taken from reference TRBV25-1 and TRBJ1-5, is EADIYQTPRYLVIGTGKKITLECSQTMGHDKMYWYQQDPGMELHLIHYSYGVNSTEKGDLSSESTVSRIRTEHFPLTLESARPSHTSQYLCASSYEDTQHFGDGTRLSIL.

This chain links TRBV13 with TRBJ2-5, with a tentative D call TRBD1 (6 bases). CDR1 is PRHDT and CDR2 is FYEKMQ in the germline V gene (reference sequence). The CDR3 is 14 amino acids. Trimming shortened V by 3 bases and J by 1 base, and 9 bases separated the two germline ends. The CDR3 sequence is CASSLKDSQETQYF. The CDR3 nucleotides read TGTGCCAGCAGCTTGAAGGACAGCCAAGAGACCCAGTACTTC.

This chain joins TRBV3-1 and TRBJ1-5; D may be TRBD1 (5 bases). V lost 3 bases and J 4 bases, leaving 10 bases between the germline ends. The CDR3 covers 14 residues. CDR1 LGHDT and CDR2 YNNKEL come from the germline V gene (reference sequence). CDR3 DNA sequence: TGTGCCAGCAGCCATCGACAGTCGAATCAGCCCCAGCATTTT. The encoded protein is CASSHRQSNQPQHF.

V usage is TRBV27 and J usage is TRBJ2-7, with a weak D call TRBD1 (6 bases). Germline CDR1 MNHEY, CDR2 SMNVEV (reference sequence). The CDR3 sequence is 11 residues long. The V gene lost 8 bases and the J gene lost 4 bases, with 9 bases spanning the gap. CDR3 coding DNA: TGTGCCAGCCCAGGGGAATACGAGCAGTACGTC. Its translation is CASPGEYEQYV.

The chain links TRBV3-1 to TRBJ1-2; 7 positions agree with TRBD1. The CDR3 is 16 amino acids. With V trimmed by 0 bases and J by 7 bases, 11 bases remained unmatched. Germline assignment: CDR1 LGHDT and CDR2 YNNKEL (reference sequence). CDR3 region: CASSQDIAGGLIGYTF. The CDR3 DNA reads TGTGCCAGCAGCCAAGATATAGCAGGGGGATTGATTGGCTACACCTTC.

This clonotype was picked up one time. The V gene is TRBV30, the J gene TRBJ2-3; D ambiguous. V shed 1 base and J shed 5 bases, with 4 bases lying between them. The CDR3 length is 11 residues. Germline V gene data show CDR1 as GTSNPN and CDR2 as SVGIG (reference sequence). CDR3 loop: CAWSAQDTQYF. CDR3 bases: TGTGCCTGGAGTGCCCAAGATACGCAGTATTTT.

The chain combines TRBV7-2 with TRBJ1-2; D perhaps matches TRBD1 (5 bases). The length of the CDR3 is 15 residues. V shed 4 bases and J shed 8 bases, with 20 bases lying between them. CDR1 is SGHTA and CDR2 is FQGNSA in the germline V gene. CDR3 sequence: CASSSTPGRAWGYTF. For the CDR3, the DNA is TGTGCCAGCAGCTCGACTCCAGGGCGGGCGTGGGGCTACACCTTC.

This chain connects TRBV4-1 to TRBJ2-2; D unresolved. In germline, CDR1 is MGHRA, CDR2 YSYEKL. This CDR3 spans 13 amino acids. V gave up 2 bases and J gave up 4 bases, with 5 bases separating them. The CDR3 DNA reads as TGCGCCAGCAGCCAACAGCTCACCGGGGAGCTGTTTTTT. Its protein product is CASSQQLTGELFF.

V and J are TRBV28 and TRBJ2-1, with a tentative D call TRBD2 (6 bases). This CDR3 is 16 amino acids long. Trimming removed 2 bases from V and 7 bases from J, with 18 bases in between. The germline V gene encodes CDR1 MDHEN and CDR2 SYDVKM. The CDR3 DNA is TGTGCCAGCAGTTTAGGAGCGGGCCGACCGGGGAATGAGCAGTTCTTC. Translated, it gives CASSLGAGRPGNEQFF.

V and J are TRBV6-5 and TRBJ2-7; no reliable D call. The ends were cut back, 6 bases at V and 5 bases at J, with 14 bases in the middle. The CDR3 runs 13 residues. Germline CDR1 reads MNHEY; CDR2 reads SVGAGI. CDR3 DNA: TGTGCCAGCAGCCCCCCTGCGTTCCACGAGCAGTACTTC. Protein: CASSPPAFHEQYF.

The gene calls are TRBV9 and TRBJ2-1; D unresolved. The CDR3 consists of 12 residues. V was shortened by 3 bases and J by 7 bases, with 8 bases between the two germline ends. Per germline, CDR1 SGDLS and CDR2 YYNGEE. The CDR3 region has the DNA TGTGCCAGCAGCGCTGTTAATAATGAGCAGTTCTTC. It yields the protein CASSAVNNEQFF.

The chain has TRBV4-1 and TRBJ1-2; D not certain. With 0 bases removed from V and 5 bases from J, the gap between germline ends came to 13 bases. Germline CDR1 and CDR2: MGHRA and YSYEKL. The length of the CDR3 is 15 residues. The CDR3 loop reads CASSQDVNLPYGYTF. The DNA of the CDR3 is TGCGCCAGCAGCCAAGATGTAAACTTACCTTATGGCTACACCTTC.

The gene calls are TRBV29-1 and TRBJ1-1; D is possibly TRBD1 (5 bases). The CDR3 totals 13 residues. V lost 5 bases to trimming and J lost 1 base, with 11 bases between them. CDR1 is SQVTM and CDR2 is ANQGSEA in the germline V gene. This chain's CDR3 is CSVRDRTNTEAFF. CDR3 bases: TGCAGCGTTCGGGACCGCACGAACACTGAAGCTTTCTTT.

The V and J genes are TRBV5-1 and TRBJ2-3; D gene ambiguous. From germline, CDR1 is SGHRS and CDR2 YFSETQ. V was shortened by 0 bases and J by 8 bases, with 13 bases between the two germline ends. The CDR3 contains 14 residues. CDR3 bases: TGCGCCAGCAGCTTGGACACCCGTCCCGGTACGCAGTATTTT. Translated, it gives CASSLDTRPGTQYF.

The rearrangement uses TRBV27 and TRBJ1-2; D ambiguous. Germline lookup yields CDR1 MNHEY and CDR2 SMNVEV (reference sequence). The V end lost 9 bases, the J end lost 2 bases, and 10 bases lay between the germline ends. This CDR3 spans 12 amino acids. The CDR3 spells CASMDGNYGYTF. CDR3 bases: TGTGCCAGTATGGACGGAAACTATGGCTACACCTTC.

The chain employs TRBV10-2 and TRBJ2-1; no definite D call. CDR1 and CDR2 from the germline V gene are WSHSY and SAAADI. V dropped 5 bases and J dropped 4 bases, with 12 bases sitting between them. The CDR3 loop spans 14 amino acids. The CDR3 spells CASSSTATYNEQFF. The CDR3 DNA sequence: TGCGCCAGCAGTTCTACCGCGACGTACAATGAGCAGTTCTTC.

The chain carries TRBV4-1 and TRBJ1-2; no firm D call. The CDR3 extends over 14 amino acids. V dropped 0 bases and J dropped 4 bases, with 9 bases sitting between them. The germline gives CDR1 MGHRA, CDR2 YSYEKL. The CDR3 is CASSQDQVVYGYTF. CDR3 DNA: TGCGCCAGCAGCCAAGATCAGGTTGTCTATGGCTACACCTTC.

The chain links TRBV4-2 to TRBJ1-1; 7 bases are shared with TRBD1. V gave up 3 bases and J gave up 4 bases; unmatched junction bases: 8. This CDR3 is 15 amino acids long. CDR1 and CDR2 from the germline V gene are LGHNA and YNFKEQ. The CDR3 protein is CASSQSDRVGTEAFF. Here the CDR3 DNA reads TGTGCCAGCAGCCAGTCAGACAGGGTGGGCACTGAAGCTTTCTTT.

The CDR3 loop is CASSSVGVTEQFF. DNA for the CDR3: TGTGCCAGCAGTTCCGTAGGGGTCACTGAGCAGTTCTTC. The chain combines TRBV25-1 with TRBJ2-1; a weak D match, TRBD1 (5 bases). The germline CDR1 and CDR2 sequences are MGHDK and SYGVNS. This CDR3 has 13 amino acids. V was pared by 5 bases and J by 9 bases, with 14 bases between.

This chain connects TRBV10-3 to TRBJ1-1; D possibly corresponds to TRBD1 (5 bases). V shed 6 bases and J shed 4 bases, with 9 bases lying between them. CDR1 is ENHRY, CDR2 SYGVKD, per germline. The CDR3 length is 12 residues. The CDR3 reads CAIRRRGTEAFF. The DNA for the CDR3 is TGTGCCATCAGGAGGAGGGGCACTGAAGCTTTCTTT.

This chain uses TRBV5-4 with TRBJ1-2, with D perhaps matching TRBD1 (5 bases). Germline V gene data show CDR1 as SGHNT and CDR2 as YYREEE (reference sequence). CDR3 length: 13 amino acids. The V end lost 0 bases, the J end lost 8 bases, and 11 bases lay between the germline ends. The CDR3 region is CASSLARVDGYTF. CDR3 nucleotide sequence: TGTGCCAGCAGCTTGGCCAGGGTCGACGGCTACACCTTC. Supplemented by reference TRBV5-4 and TRBJ1-2, the full variable domain reads ETGVTQSPTHLIKTRGQQVTLRCSSQSGHNTVSWYQQALGQGPQFIFQYYREEENGRGNFPPRFSGLQFPNYSSELNVNALELDDSALYLCASSLARVDGYTFGSGTRLTVV.

This chain connects TRBV3-1 to TRBJ1-1; 9 nucleotides agree with TRBD1. This CDR3 region has 15 residues. Germline values: CDR1 LGHDT, CDR2 YNNKEL (reference sequence). V lost 4 bases to trimming and J lost 1 base; unmatched junction nucleotides: 4. CDR3 amino acids: CASSRRDRANTEAFF. The CDR3 bases are TGTGCCAGCAGCCGCCGGGACAGGGCGAACACTGAAGCTTTCTTT.

DNA of the CDR3: TGTGCCAGCAGCGAGGGACTACCTCCTAACTCCTACGAGCAGTACTTC. Translation gives CASSEGLPPNSYEQYF. This chain joins TRBV3-1 and TRBJ2-7; 7 bases are shared with TRBD2. The CDR3 has 16 residues. V gave up 5 bases and J gave up 0 bases; unmatched junction bases: 10. Germline loops: CDR1 LGHDT, CDR2 YNNKEL (reference sequence).

This clonotype occurred once. The V and J genes are TRBV3-1 and TRBJ1-1; D remains ambiguous. This CDR3 has 13 residues. CDR1 is LGHDT and CDR2 is YNNKEL in the germline V gene (reference sequence). V shed 2 bases and J shed 2 bases, with 6 bases lying between them. CDR3: CASSQSANTEAFF. In DNA, the CDR3 is TGTGCCAGCAGCCAAAGTGCTAACACTGAAGCTTTCTTT.

In this sample, this clonotype turned up once. V and J are TRBV18 and TRBJ2-1; either TRBD1 or TRBD2 may supply D (6 bases each). The CDR3 totals 14 residues. The V and J ends lost 1 base and 8 bases respectively, with 12 bases between them. The germline CDR1 and CDR2 sequences are KGHSH and LQKENI. The CDR3 sequence is CASSPRTRGDEQFF. The CDR3 nucleotides read TGTGCCAGCTCACCACGGACAAGGGGGGATGAGCAGTTCTTC.

The chain joins TRBV12-3 or TRBV12-4 to TRBJ2-5; the D gene is possibly TRBD1 (6 bases). The CDR3 sequence is 12 residues long. V gave up 8 bases and J gave up 4 bases, with 11 bases separating them. The CDR3 loop is CASSARGETQYF. The CDR3, as DNA: TGTGCCAGCTCCGCCAGGGGAGAGACCCAGTACTTC.

The rearrangement links TRBV10-3 to TRBJ2-7; possible D gene TRBD2, 6 bases. V was cut by 5 bases and J by 2 bases, with 10 bases left in between. The CDR3 totals 13 residues. Looked up from germline, CDR1 is ENHRY and CDR2 is SYGVKD. This chain's CDR3 is CAISPGSPYEQYV. CDR3 bases: TGTGCCATCAGTCCCGGGAGCCCCTACGAGCAGTACGTC.

V and J are TRBV9 and TRBJ1-3; the match to TRBD1 covers 8 bases. J was trimmed by 8 bases and V by 7 bases; bases with no gene match: 11. The germline CDR1 and CDR2 sequences are SGDLS and YYNGEE. CDR3 length: 14 amino acids. As DNA, the CDR3 is TGTGCCAGCGGAATAGACAGGGGTAGGGACACCATATATTTT. Its translation: CASGIDRGRDTIYF.

The table lists this clonotype with a few counts. J is TRBJ2-5 and V is TRBV19; D unclear. The CDR3 totals 11 residues. From germline, CDR1 is LNHDA and CDR2 SQIVND (reference sequence). Trimming took 3 bases from V and 5 from J, leaving 4 bases between them. CDR3 loop: CASSMGETQYF. DNA for the CDR3: TGTGCCAGTAGTATGGGCGAGACCCAGTACTTC. The variable domain in full, completed from reference TRBV19 and TRBJ2-5, reads DGGITQSPKYLFRKEGQNVTLSCEQNLNHDAMYWYRQDPGQGLRLIYYSQIVNDFQKGDIAEGYSVSREKKESFPLTVTSAQKNPTAFYLCASSMGETQYFGPGTRLLVL.

CDR3 protein: CSVLEGGGNQPQHF. CDR3 nucleotides: TGCAGCGTTCTAGAAGGTGGGGGCAATCAGCCCCAGCATTTT. The chain couples TRBV29-1 to TRBJ1-5; D unclear. This CDR3 has 14 residues. V was pared by 5 bases and J by 2 bases, with 13 bases between. Germline V gene sequence: CDR1 SQVTM, CDR2 ANQGSEA.